What follows describes a single TCR beta chain. The target antigen is unknown. This entry belongs to a study of shared clonotypes between healthy human individuals. Across the study: The plates for each donor numbered three CD4 naive, three CD4 memory, two CD8 naive and one CD8 memory. Overall study results and limits: Richness estimates generally favored naive over memory subsets. Non-shared clonotypes had lower generation probabilities than clonotypes shared by all four sorted-subset donors.

Samples underwent the assay at deep level. Clones were read by immunoSEQ multiplex PCR, and TCRdb kept only the in-frame ones, dropping some. The table lists roughly 2 million clones, about 95% of them singletons. The naive CD8 fraction comprised CD45RO-negative cells positively selected for CCR7 and excluded terminally differentiated effector memory CD45RA+ cells. V lost 1 base and J 4 bases, leaving 11 bases between the germline ends. Germline V gene lookup returns CDR1 MGHRA and CDR2 YSYEKL. This CDR3 comprises 15 residues. The source material was naive CD8+ T cells sorted from blood. The chain has TRBV4-1 and TRBJ2-1; D not certain. This clonotype originated in a young man in good health. CDR3 nucleotide sequence: TGCGCCAGCAGCCAAGGGAGTTCCCTTTACAATGAGCAGTTCTTC. Translating it yields CASSQGSSLYNEQFF.